This T cell receptor beta chain was identified in a study of T cells in Graves' hyperthyroidism and ophthalmopathy. Study-level information: Peripheral blood draws took place at initial diagnosis, ahead of any treatment.

This clonotype came up a few times. The target antigen is unknown. Newly diagnosed hyperthyroidism, duration under 2 months, in patients aged 18 to 65. Out of over 7.5 ml of fresh peripheral blood came the PBMCs. Using RNA transcripts as the source, TCR beta CDR3 regions were amplified. With the HTBI primer set, the TCR CDR3 went through a first round of RT-PCR. Each CDR3 protein gets one entry after TCRdb re-called the multiplex PCR reads with MiXCR. This table holds about 400,000 distinct CDR3 sequences, about 15% found once. Points from the study as a whole: Prediction of ophthalmopathy progression came a median around 7.1 months pre-onset.

This sequence was found in a woman between 18 and 29 years old with Graves' hyperthyroidism that later progressed to Graves' ophthalmopathy. Sequencing input: blood.

CDR3 sequence reads: CASSRNGQGSQQYF. As DNA, the CDR3 is TGTGCCAGCTCTCGAAACGGACAGGGCAGCCAGCAGTACTTC. This chain connects TRBV18 to TRBJ2-7, with 8 bases aligning to TRBD1. The length of the CDR3 is 14 residues. CDR1 and CDR2 from the germline V gene are KGHSH and LQKENI. The junction had 12 bases not matched to a gene; V was cut back by 6 bases and J by 8 bases.